This record covers a single T cell receptor beta chain. This clone was seen a few times. This clone's antigen is unknown. For this receptor, the gene names and germline sequences are taken from the mouse. The read stops 4 residues short of the end of the CDR3; the missing end is completed from the germline J gene. There are 17 amino acids in the CDR3, from cysteine to phenylalanine inclusive. Of the CDR3's DNA, 39 bases were read; they are in frame from base 1. The junction shows trimming of 1 base on V and 0 bases on J, and the gene matches do not reach 1 base of it. Via the germline V gene (reference sequence), CDR1 is NSQYPW and CDR2 LRSPGD. Library creation used the immunoSEQ multiplex PCR assay. For TCR sequencing, RNA was extracted from every sample and reverse transcribed into cDNA to serve as template. SuperScript III was used for first-strand cDNA synthesis, primed with a 2:1 mix of oligo-dT and random hexamers. A synthetic immune receptor repertoire was used to measure amplification bias, and any remaining bias was corrected computationally. Libraries were sequenced on Illumina HiSeq using 60 bp reads that covered the CDR3 and were read from J toward V. For the original study's pipeline: Raw reads were preprocessed for error removal, and CDR3 was defined according to IMGT conventions as running from the conserved cysteine to phenylalanine. Clonality was computed as 1 minus the Shannon entropy, with the entropy normalized by log2 of the number of productive unique TCRs. Scalp TCRbeta sequences were cross-referenced with sorted blood CD4 and CD8 repertoires so that the CD4 or CD8 identity of scalp clones could be inferred. Drawn from immuneACCESS, this table holds only the in-frame rearrangements with V and J called that TCRdb kept. Clones are partly lost; checked studies trace under half to an unresolved V gene and leave the rest unexplained. V, J and clone size are taken as reported in that table, and D and trimming were inferred from the DNA itself. The sample records roughly 120,000 clones, none occurring a single time. Around 19% of the sample comes from the top ten.

The sample belongs to a study of CD8+ T cells in alopecia areata (dated by TCRdb to about 2018). Some background on the complete study: Skin from C3H/HeJ donors with spontaneous alopecia (roughly 6-13 months old) was grafted onto female C3H/HeJ recipients that were roughly 6-11 weeks old. The study used high-throughput TCRbeta sequencing to examine T cell clonal expansion in alopecia areata, in both the C3H/HeJ mouse model and human patients. Human TCRbeta sequencing covered scalp tissue and sorted CD4+ and CD8+ peripheral blood T cells from patchy and totalis/universalis alopecia areata patients and healthy controls. Clonality in the scalp was compared among normal scalp (n=4), patchy alopecia areata scalp (n=8), and alopecia totalis/universalis scalp (n=8). RNA came from the PAXgene miRNA kit for fixed scalp, the miRNeasy kit for PBMCs, and the RNeasy kit for mouse skin. TCRbeta CDR3 regions were amplified by immunoSEQ multiplex PCR using 35 Vbeta forward and 13 Jbeta reverse primers. Results the study describes overall, beyond this receptor: TCR sequences shared between patients were less clear than in mice, possibly partly because of HLA diversity in the patient population. Lesional scalp, especially in alopecia totalis/universalis, showed higher clonality and more expanded CD8+ clones than normal scalp, suggesting antigenic drive. Unlike mouse skin, where gammadelta T cells dominate, normal human skin contains resident alphabeta T cells that get sequenced too, which complicates analysis of the scalp TCR repertoire.

The rearranged segments are TRBV1 and TRBJ2-4; 13 of the junction bases match TRBD2. The sequence was collected from a C3H/HeJ mouse with alopecia areata. This line of mice carries MHC haplotype H2-k. The sample taken for sequencing was lesional skin. The CDR3 has the sequence CTCSAGTGGASQNTLYF. Partial CDR3 DNA: TGCACCTGCAGTGCAGGGACTGGGGGGGCTAGTCAAAAC.